This TCR beta chain was captured by sequencing in a study of blood T cell repertoires in COVID-19. The cohort comprised adults aged roughly 18 to 95 years residing in about two dozen US areas. CDR1 is SQVTM and CDR2 is ANQGSEA in the germline V gene. V gave up 4 bases and J gave up 0 bases; unmatched junction bases: 1. The CDR3 is made up of 13 amino acids. In the source study's methods: Reference gene primer amplification yielded estimated nucleated cell counts. TCRdb keeps only in-frame clones here, not all; method: immunoSEQ multiplex PCR. From that table come the V and J calls and clone size; the DNA was used to work out D and trimming. The table has about 170,000 clones, around 79% seen once.

Sequencing used PBMCs or T cells enriched from blood (not recorded which). The chain recombines TRBV29-1 with TRBJ2-3; TRBD2 aligns across 7 bases. The sequence derives from a woman aged 70-85 years in a cohort exposed to, infected with or recovered from COVID-19 (not recorded which). The CDR3 nucleotides read TGCAGCGTTGGCGGGAGAAGCACAGATACGCAGTATTTT. This codes for CSVGGRSTDTQYF.